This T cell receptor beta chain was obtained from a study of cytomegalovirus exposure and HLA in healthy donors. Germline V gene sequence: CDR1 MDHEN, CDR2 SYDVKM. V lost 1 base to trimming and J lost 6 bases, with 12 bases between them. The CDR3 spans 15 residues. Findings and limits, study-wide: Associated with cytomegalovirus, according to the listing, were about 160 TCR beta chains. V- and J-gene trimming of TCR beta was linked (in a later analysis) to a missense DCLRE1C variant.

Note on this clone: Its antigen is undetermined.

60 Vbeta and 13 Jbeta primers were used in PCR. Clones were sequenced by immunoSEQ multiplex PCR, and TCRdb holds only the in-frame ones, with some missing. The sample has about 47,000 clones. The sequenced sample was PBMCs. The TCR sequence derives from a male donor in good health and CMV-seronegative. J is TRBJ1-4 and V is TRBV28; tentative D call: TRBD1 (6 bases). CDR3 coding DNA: TGTGCCAGCAGTTTATCCCCAGGGGCGGATGAAAAACTGTTTTTT. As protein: CASSLSPGADEKLFF.